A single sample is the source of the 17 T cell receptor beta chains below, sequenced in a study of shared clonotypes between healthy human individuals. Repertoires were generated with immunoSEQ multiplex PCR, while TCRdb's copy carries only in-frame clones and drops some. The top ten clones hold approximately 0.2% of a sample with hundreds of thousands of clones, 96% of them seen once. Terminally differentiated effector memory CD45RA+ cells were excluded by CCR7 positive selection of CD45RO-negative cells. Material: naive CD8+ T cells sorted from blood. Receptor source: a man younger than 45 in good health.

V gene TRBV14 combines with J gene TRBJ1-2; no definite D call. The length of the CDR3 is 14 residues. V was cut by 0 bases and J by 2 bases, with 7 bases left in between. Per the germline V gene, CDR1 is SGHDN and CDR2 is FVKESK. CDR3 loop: CASSQDTANYGYTF. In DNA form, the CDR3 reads TGTGCCAGCAGCCAAGATACAGCGAACTATGGCTACACCTTC.

CDR3 region: CASSRGTGFGNSNQPQHF. CDR3 DNA sequence: TGTGCCAGCAGCCGAGGGACAGGGTTTGGGAATAGCAATCAGCCCCAGCATTTT. The V gene is TRBV28, the J gene TRBJ1-5, with 9 nucleotides matching TRBD1. V was pared by 6 bases and J by 0 bases, with 12 bases of the junction left unmatched. The CDR3 loop spans 18 amino acids. Germline V gene data show CDR1 as MDHEN and CDR2 as SYDVKM.

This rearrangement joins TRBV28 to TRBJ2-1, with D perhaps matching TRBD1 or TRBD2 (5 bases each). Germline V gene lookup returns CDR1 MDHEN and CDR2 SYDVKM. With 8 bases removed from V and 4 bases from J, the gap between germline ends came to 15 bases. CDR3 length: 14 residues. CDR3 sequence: CASLGRTGYNEQFF. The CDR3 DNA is TGTGCCAGCTTGGGGCGGACGGGATACAATGAGCAGTTCTTC. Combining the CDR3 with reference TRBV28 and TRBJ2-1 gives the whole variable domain DVKVTQSSRYLVKRTGEKVFLECVQDMDHENMFWYRQDPGLGLRLIYFSYDVKMKEKGDIPEGYSVSREKKERFSLILESASTNQTSMYLCASLGRTGYNEQFFGPGTRLTVL.

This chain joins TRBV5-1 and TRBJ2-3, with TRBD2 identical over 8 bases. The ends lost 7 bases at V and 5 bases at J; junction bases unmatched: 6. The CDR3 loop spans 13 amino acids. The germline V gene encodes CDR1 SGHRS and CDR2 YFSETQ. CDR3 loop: CASGPSGQDTQYF. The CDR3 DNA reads TGCGCCAGCGGCCCTAGCGGGCAAGATACGCAGTATTTT. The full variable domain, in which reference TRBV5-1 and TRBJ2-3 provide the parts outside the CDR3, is KAGVTQTPRYLIKTRGQQVTLSCSPISGHRSVSWYQQTPGQGLQFLFEYFSETQRNKGNFPGRFSGRQFSNSRSEMNVSTLELGDSALYLCASGPSGQDTQYFGPGTRLTVL.

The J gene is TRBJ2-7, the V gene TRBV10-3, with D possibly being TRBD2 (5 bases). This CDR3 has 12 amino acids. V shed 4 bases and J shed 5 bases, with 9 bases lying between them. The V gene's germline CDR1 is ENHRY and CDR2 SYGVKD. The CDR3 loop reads CAISVGEDEQYF. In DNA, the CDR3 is TGTGCCATCAGTGTGGGAGAGGACGAGCAGTACTTC.

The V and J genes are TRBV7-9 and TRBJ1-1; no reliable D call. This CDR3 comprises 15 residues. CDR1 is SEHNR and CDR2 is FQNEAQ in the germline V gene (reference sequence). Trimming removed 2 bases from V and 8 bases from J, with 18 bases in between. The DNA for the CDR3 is TGTGCCAGCAGCTTAAGTACAGTAACTTCCCCCGAAGCTTTCTTT. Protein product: CASSLSTVTSPEAFF.

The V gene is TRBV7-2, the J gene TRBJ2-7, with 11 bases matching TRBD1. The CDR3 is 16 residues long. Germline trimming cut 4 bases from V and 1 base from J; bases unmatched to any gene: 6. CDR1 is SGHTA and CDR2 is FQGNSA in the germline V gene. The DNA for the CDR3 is TGTGCCAGCAGCTCGAGGGGACAGGGGGTGTCCTACGAGCAGTACTTC. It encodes CASSSRGQGVSYEQYF.

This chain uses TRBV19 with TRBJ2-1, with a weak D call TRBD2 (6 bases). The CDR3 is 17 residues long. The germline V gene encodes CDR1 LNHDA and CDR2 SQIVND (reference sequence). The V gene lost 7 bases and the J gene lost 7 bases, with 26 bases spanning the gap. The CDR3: CASTPQLAPFGGNEQFF. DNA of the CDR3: TGTGCCAGTACCCCCCAGCTAGCGCCTTTCGGCGGGAATGAGCAGTTCTTC.

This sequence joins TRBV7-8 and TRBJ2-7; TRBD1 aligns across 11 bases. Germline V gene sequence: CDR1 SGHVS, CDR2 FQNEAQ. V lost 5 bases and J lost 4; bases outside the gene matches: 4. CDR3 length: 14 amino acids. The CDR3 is CASSIRDRGYEQYF. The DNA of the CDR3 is TGTGCCAGCAGCATCCGGGACAGGGGGTACGAGCAGTACTTC.

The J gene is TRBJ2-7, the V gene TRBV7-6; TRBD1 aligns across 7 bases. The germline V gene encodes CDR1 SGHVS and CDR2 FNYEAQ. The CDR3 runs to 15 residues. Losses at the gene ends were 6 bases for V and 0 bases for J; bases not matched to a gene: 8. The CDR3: CASSQEWDSSYEQYF. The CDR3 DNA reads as TGTGCCAGCAGTCAGGAGTGGGACAGCTCCTACGAGCAGTACTTC.

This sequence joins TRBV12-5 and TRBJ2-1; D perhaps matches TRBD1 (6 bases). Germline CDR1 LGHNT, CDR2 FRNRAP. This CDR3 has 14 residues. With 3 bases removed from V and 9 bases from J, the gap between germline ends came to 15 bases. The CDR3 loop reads CASGFYGQSSEQFF. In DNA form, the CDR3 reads TGTGCTAGTGGTTTTTATGGACAGTCGAGTGAGCAGTTCTTC. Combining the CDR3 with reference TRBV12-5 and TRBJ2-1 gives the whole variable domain DARVTQTPRHKVTEMGQEVTMRCQPILGHNTVFWYRQTMMQGLELLAYFRNRAPLDDSGMPKDRFSAEMPDATLATLKIQPSEPRDSAVYFCASGFYGQSSEQFFGPGTRLTVL.

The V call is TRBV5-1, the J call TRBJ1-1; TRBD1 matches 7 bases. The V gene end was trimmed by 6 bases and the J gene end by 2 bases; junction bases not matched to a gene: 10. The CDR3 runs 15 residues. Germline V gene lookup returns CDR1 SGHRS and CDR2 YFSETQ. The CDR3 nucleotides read TGCGCCAGCACCGCTCGACAGGGATTAAACACTGAAGCTTTCTTT. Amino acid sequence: CASTARQGLNTEAFF.

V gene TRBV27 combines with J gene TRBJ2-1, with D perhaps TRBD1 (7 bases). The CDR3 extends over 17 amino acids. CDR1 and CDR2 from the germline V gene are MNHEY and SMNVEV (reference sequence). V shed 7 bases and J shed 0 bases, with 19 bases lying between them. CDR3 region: CASTLLSGGSSYNEQFF. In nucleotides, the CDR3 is TGTGCCAGCACCCTATTGTCAGGGGGGAGCTCCTACAATGAGCAGTTCTTC.

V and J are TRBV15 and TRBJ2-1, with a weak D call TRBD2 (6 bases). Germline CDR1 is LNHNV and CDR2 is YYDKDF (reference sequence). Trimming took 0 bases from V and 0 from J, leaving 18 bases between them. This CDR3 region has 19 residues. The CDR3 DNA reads TGTGCCACCAGCAGAGATCGAGGTGGCGGGGCGAGCTCCTACAATGAGCAGTTCTTC. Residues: CATSRDRGGGASSYNEQFF.

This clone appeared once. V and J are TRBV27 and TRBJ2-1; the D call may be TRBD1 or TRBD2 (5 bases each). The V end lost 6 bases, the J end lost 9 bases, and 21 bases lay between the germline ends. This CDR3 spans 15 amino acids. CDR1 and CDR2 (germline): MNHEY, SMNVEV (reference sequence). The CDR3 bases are TGTGCCAGCAGAATTACAGGCCCCGCGGGCGGTGAGCAGTTCTTC. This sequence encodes CASRITGPAGGEQFF.

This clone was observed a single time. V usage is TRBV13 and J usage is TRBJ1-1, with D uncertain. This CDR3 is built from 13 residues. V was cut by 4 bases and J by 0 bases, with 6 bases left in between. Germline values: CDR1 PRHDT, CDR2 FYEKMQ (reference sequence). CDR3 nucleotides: TGTGCCAGCAGCTCAGGAGTGAACACTGAAGCTTTCTTT. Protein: CASSSGVNTEAFF.

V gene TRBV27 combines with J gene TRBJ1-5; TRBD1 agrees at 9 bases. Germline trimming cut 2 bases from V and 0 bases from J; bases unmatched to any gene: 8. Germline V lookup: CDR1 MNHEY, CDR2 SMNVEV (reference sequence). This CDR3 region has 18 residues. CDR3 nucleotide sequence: TGTGCCAGCAGTTTAAACAACAGGGGGCCCTATAGCAATCAGCCCCAGCATTTT. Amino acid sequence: CASSLNNRGPYSNQPQHF.